A selection of T cell receptor beta chains follows, all from one sample in a study of T cells in localized non-small cell lung cancer. TCRdb's table, derived via immunoSEQ multiplex PCR, lists solely in-frame clones and lacks some. The table includes around 35,000 clones, roughly nine tenths detected once. The sequences come from peripheral blood, collected before any cancer treatment. These TCRs come from a woman between 35 and 75 years old with stage I lung adenocarcinoma. The CDR3 runs from the conserved cysteine through the conserved F or W.

14	TRBV4-2	CASSQRTGNTEAFF
14	TRBV7-9	CASSLGVRDEKLFF
17	TRBV28	CASNLGSSFSGANVLTF
15	TRBV10-2	CATIPPGQGVETQYF
15	TRBV6-5	CASDRGGGRNSPLHF
12	TRBV7-2	CASSFLGDIQYF
14	TRBV9	CASSLRTGPYEQYF
16	TRBV5-1	CASSLEDRVSGNTIYF
14	TRBV11-2	CASSLVGSTDTQYF
12	TRBV5-1	CASSTTNYGYTF
17	TRBV11-3	CASSLEPSSGGAYEQFF
13	TRBV5-6	CASIGEGHNEQFF
16	TRBV28	CASSSPSFGGANVLTF
18	TRBV5-1	CASSLAGFQRLKPYEQYF
13	TRBV2	CASSYVSSYEQYF
13	TRBV7-8	CASSLQGYNEQFF
13	TRBV30	CAWGRGVNTEAFF
15	TRBV18	CASSPSDRPTYEQYF
19	TRBV4-3	CASSQLPPGPETKRQPQHF
16	TRBV5-1	CASSSPGTDYTGELFF
16	TRBV30	CAWKREIAGAQETQYF
17	TRBV28	CASSSPFRLAGTDTQYF
15	TRBV5-1	CASSLEGGNSYGYTF
18	TRBV5-1	CASSLDDPGDDSGNTIYF
16	TRBV5-1	CASSAGLAPSTDTQYF
13	TRBV7-6	CASSSPLSYEQYF
16	TRBV27	CASSLRGTPPGQPQHF
19	TRBV5-1	CASSLTPLTKTGGARGYTF
14	TRBV10-3	CAIRGTGGMGEQYF
15	TRBV5-4	CASSLSTGQNYEQYF
13	TRBV5-1	CASSLDLGDTQYF
10	TRBV29-1	CSVEKGELFF
13	TRBV2	CASTGQGMGEQYF
16	TRBV5-6	CASSLIIGDPYNEQFF
14	TRBV5-1	CASRSTGSHEKLFF
14	TRBV2	CASSQQGANQPQHF
13	TRBV19	CASSIARGREQYF
19	TRBV5-4	CASRYSRDRVRSGANVLTF
15	TRBV10-3	CAISEFGQVYTEAFF
16	TRBV11-2	CASSLQPGLAYNEQFF
11	TRBV6-1	CASSGGYEQYF
14	TRBV6-5	CASSYGGVNQPQHF
18	TRBV7-6	CASSQRAWAGGYNSPLHF
15	TRBV7-9	CASTGTGGGNSPLHF
15	TRBV7-9	CASTTQASLNTEAFF
15	TRBV9	CASSPYRGQDTEAFF
17	TRBV4-2	CASSRIGTGRRTDTQYF
15	TRBV19	CASSIDLWRNYGYTF
15	TRBV28	CASRSWGRQGNGYTF
15	TRBV6-1	CASSELSGAPTEAFF
13	TRBV18	CASSAGTGGTPFF
17	TRBV19	CASSIVAGTDSNQPQHF
13	TRBV29-1	CSVMTGSRVGPYF
15	TRBV28	CASSSLLDRAAGYTF
15	TRBV7-9	CASSGARGSISYYTF
16	TRBV4-2	CASSQVRDASNQPQHF
17	TRBV7-9	CASSSTSGGVGENTQYF
12	TRBV15	CATSRQTSEAFF
15	TRBV28	CANKGRGRVAGELFF
14	TRBV6-5	CASSGQGRNYGYTF